This TCR beta chain appears in the sequencing data of a study of regulatory T cells in long-lasting Graves disease. The length of the CDR3 is 18 residues. Germline trimming cut 5 bases from V and 0 bases from J; bases unmatched to any gene: 10. As for time point: newly diagnosed GD, antithyroid drugs for less than 3 months. Extracted RNA from PBMCs served as the source of the TCR library. Relying on iRepertoire HTBI primers and Arm-PCR of CDR3 regions, the team built TCR beta libraries. TCRdb reprocessed the multiplex PCR reads with MiXCR, giving one entry per CDR3 protein. The sample consists of about 610,000 distinct CDR3 sequences, approximately 16% of them appearing once. Study-wide results and limits: TRBV28, TRBJ1-2 and TRBJ2-5 were favored in persistent disease.

This clonotype was seen many times. Its target is not known. These records were also assigned to another study, of T cells in Graves' hyperthyroidism and ophthalmopathy. As that report states: Diagnosis rested on symptoms, serum thyroxine and TRAb, thyroid ultrasound, and orbital computed tomography. The study used the HTBI primer set for a first-round RT-PCR of the TCR CDR3.

Material: peripheral blood mononuclear cells (PBMCs), obtained at new diagnosis, from a patient treated with antithyroid drugs. The TCR was taken from a man aged 18 to 35 with Graves disease. The chain links TRBV12-3 or TRBV12-4 to TRBJ2-5; the match to TRBD2 covers 12 bases. CDR3 region: CASSNSVTSGRYQETQYF. The CDR3 DNA sequence: TGTGCCAGCAGTAATAGCGTAACTAGCGGGAGGTACCAAGAGACCCAGTACTTC.